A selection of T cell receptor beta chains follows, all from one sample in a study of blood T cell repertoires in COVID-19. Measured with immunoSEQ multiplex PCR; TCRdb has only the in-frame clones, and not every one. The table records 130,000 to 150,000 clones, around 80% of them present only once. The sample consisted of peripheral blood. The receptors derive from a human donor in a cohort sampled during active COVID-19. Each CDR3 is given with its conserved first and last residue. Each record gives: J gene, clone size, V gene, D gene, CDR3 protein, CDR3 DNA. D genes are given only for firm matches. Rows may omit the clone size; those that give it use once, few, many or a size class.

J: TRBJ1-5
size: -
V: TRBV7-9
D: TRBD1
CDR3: CASSPTGGGNQPQHF
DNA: TGTGCCAGCAGCCCAACAGGGGGCGGCAATCAGCCCCAGCATTTT

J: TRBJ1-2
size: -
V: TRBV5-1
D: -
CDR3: CASSSSAGNYGYTF
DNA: TGCGCCAGCAGCTCTTCGGCGGGGAACTATGGCTACACCTTC

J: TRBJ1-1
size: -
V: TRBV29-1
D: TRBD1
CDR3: CSVEPGQGNTEAFF
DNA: TGCAGCGTTGAGCCGGGACAGGGGAACACTGAAGCTTTCTTT

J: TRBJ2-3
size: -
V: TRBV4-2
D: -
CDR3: CASSRDLVTDTQYF
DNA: TGTGCCAGCAGCCGGGACTTGGTTACAGATACGCAGTATTTT

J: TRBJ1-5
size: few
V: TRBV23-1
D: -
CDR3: CASSSRGVRNQPQHF
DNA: TGCGCCAGCAGTAGCAGGGGAGTCCGCAATCAGCCCCAGCATTTT

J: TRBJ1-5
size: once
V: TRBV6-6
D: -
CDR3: CASSPGPDSYSNQPQHF
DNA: TGTGCCAGCAGTCCCGGACCGGACAGTTATAGCAATCAGCCCCAGCATTTT

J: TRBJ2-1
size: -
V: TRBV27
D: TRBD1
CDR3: CASSPGTDNNEQFF
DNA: TGTGCCAGCAGCCCCGGGACAGACAACAATGAGCAGTTCTTC

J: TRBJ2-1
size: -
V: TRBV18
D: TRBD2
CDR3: CASSPLTSGGNEQFF
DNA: TGTGCCAGCTCACCTCTGACTAGCGGGGGGAATGAGCAGTTCTTC

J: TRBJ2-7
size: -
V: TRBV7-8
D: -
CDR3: CASSRRYSYEQYF
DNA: TGTGCCAGCAGCCGACGCTACTCCTACGAGCAGTACTTC

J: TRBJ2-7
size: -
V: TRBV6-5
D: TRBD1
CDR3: CASSWTGTYEQYF
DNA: TGTGCCAGCAGCTGGACAGGAACCTACGAGCAGTACTTC

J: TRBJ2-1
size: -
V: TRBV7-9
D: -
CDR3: CASSLVRLGEQFF
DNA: TGTGCCAGCAGCTTAGTGAGGTTAGGTGAGCAGTTCTTC

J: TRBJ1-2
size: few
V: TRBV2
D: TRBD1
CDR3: CASRADRTGNYGYTF
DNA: TGTGCCAGCAGGGCGGACAGGACCGGGAACTATGGCTACACCTTC

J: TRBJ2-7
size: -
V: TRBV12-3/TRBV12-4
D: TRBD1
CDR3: CASSRTGVIEQYF
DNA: TGTGCTAGCAGTCGGACAGGGGTAATCGAGCAGTACTTC